The entry below gives a single T cell receptor beta chain sequence along with its context. Its antigen remains unknown. The record originates from a study of T-cell memory formation after mild COVID-19. Study findings and constraints: Clones shrinking from day 15 to 85 showed even CD4/CD8 mixes; later expanders tilted CD4+. Contracting CD4+ clones sat mainly in CM and EM; CD8+ in EMRA. Clonal second-wave expansions that peaked on day 37 had unconfirmed SARS-CoV-2 specificity.

This CDR3 is built from 16 residues. The ends were cut back, 3 bases at V and 1 base at J, with 15 bases in the middle. 5'RACE, which relied on constant-segment primers, yielded TCR alpha and TCR beta cDNA libraries carrying sample barcodes and UMIs. TCRdb itself ran the 5' RACE reads through MiXCR, one entry per CDR3 protein. Of about 440,000 distinct CDR3 sequences in the sample, over 15% were seen once. The source is an adult woman who had mild COVID-19 (a few samples of this study predate the infection). Cell type and time point are not known. The chain uses TRBV12-3 or TRBV12-4 and TRBJ2-5, with D perhaps matching TRBD1 (6 bases). Material: PBMCs or a T cell subset sorted from them (not recorded which). CDR3 nucleotide sequence: TGTGCCAGCAGTTTCGTTCAGGGGAGTCTCCAAGAGACCCAGTACTTC. It translates to CASSFVQGSLQETQYF.